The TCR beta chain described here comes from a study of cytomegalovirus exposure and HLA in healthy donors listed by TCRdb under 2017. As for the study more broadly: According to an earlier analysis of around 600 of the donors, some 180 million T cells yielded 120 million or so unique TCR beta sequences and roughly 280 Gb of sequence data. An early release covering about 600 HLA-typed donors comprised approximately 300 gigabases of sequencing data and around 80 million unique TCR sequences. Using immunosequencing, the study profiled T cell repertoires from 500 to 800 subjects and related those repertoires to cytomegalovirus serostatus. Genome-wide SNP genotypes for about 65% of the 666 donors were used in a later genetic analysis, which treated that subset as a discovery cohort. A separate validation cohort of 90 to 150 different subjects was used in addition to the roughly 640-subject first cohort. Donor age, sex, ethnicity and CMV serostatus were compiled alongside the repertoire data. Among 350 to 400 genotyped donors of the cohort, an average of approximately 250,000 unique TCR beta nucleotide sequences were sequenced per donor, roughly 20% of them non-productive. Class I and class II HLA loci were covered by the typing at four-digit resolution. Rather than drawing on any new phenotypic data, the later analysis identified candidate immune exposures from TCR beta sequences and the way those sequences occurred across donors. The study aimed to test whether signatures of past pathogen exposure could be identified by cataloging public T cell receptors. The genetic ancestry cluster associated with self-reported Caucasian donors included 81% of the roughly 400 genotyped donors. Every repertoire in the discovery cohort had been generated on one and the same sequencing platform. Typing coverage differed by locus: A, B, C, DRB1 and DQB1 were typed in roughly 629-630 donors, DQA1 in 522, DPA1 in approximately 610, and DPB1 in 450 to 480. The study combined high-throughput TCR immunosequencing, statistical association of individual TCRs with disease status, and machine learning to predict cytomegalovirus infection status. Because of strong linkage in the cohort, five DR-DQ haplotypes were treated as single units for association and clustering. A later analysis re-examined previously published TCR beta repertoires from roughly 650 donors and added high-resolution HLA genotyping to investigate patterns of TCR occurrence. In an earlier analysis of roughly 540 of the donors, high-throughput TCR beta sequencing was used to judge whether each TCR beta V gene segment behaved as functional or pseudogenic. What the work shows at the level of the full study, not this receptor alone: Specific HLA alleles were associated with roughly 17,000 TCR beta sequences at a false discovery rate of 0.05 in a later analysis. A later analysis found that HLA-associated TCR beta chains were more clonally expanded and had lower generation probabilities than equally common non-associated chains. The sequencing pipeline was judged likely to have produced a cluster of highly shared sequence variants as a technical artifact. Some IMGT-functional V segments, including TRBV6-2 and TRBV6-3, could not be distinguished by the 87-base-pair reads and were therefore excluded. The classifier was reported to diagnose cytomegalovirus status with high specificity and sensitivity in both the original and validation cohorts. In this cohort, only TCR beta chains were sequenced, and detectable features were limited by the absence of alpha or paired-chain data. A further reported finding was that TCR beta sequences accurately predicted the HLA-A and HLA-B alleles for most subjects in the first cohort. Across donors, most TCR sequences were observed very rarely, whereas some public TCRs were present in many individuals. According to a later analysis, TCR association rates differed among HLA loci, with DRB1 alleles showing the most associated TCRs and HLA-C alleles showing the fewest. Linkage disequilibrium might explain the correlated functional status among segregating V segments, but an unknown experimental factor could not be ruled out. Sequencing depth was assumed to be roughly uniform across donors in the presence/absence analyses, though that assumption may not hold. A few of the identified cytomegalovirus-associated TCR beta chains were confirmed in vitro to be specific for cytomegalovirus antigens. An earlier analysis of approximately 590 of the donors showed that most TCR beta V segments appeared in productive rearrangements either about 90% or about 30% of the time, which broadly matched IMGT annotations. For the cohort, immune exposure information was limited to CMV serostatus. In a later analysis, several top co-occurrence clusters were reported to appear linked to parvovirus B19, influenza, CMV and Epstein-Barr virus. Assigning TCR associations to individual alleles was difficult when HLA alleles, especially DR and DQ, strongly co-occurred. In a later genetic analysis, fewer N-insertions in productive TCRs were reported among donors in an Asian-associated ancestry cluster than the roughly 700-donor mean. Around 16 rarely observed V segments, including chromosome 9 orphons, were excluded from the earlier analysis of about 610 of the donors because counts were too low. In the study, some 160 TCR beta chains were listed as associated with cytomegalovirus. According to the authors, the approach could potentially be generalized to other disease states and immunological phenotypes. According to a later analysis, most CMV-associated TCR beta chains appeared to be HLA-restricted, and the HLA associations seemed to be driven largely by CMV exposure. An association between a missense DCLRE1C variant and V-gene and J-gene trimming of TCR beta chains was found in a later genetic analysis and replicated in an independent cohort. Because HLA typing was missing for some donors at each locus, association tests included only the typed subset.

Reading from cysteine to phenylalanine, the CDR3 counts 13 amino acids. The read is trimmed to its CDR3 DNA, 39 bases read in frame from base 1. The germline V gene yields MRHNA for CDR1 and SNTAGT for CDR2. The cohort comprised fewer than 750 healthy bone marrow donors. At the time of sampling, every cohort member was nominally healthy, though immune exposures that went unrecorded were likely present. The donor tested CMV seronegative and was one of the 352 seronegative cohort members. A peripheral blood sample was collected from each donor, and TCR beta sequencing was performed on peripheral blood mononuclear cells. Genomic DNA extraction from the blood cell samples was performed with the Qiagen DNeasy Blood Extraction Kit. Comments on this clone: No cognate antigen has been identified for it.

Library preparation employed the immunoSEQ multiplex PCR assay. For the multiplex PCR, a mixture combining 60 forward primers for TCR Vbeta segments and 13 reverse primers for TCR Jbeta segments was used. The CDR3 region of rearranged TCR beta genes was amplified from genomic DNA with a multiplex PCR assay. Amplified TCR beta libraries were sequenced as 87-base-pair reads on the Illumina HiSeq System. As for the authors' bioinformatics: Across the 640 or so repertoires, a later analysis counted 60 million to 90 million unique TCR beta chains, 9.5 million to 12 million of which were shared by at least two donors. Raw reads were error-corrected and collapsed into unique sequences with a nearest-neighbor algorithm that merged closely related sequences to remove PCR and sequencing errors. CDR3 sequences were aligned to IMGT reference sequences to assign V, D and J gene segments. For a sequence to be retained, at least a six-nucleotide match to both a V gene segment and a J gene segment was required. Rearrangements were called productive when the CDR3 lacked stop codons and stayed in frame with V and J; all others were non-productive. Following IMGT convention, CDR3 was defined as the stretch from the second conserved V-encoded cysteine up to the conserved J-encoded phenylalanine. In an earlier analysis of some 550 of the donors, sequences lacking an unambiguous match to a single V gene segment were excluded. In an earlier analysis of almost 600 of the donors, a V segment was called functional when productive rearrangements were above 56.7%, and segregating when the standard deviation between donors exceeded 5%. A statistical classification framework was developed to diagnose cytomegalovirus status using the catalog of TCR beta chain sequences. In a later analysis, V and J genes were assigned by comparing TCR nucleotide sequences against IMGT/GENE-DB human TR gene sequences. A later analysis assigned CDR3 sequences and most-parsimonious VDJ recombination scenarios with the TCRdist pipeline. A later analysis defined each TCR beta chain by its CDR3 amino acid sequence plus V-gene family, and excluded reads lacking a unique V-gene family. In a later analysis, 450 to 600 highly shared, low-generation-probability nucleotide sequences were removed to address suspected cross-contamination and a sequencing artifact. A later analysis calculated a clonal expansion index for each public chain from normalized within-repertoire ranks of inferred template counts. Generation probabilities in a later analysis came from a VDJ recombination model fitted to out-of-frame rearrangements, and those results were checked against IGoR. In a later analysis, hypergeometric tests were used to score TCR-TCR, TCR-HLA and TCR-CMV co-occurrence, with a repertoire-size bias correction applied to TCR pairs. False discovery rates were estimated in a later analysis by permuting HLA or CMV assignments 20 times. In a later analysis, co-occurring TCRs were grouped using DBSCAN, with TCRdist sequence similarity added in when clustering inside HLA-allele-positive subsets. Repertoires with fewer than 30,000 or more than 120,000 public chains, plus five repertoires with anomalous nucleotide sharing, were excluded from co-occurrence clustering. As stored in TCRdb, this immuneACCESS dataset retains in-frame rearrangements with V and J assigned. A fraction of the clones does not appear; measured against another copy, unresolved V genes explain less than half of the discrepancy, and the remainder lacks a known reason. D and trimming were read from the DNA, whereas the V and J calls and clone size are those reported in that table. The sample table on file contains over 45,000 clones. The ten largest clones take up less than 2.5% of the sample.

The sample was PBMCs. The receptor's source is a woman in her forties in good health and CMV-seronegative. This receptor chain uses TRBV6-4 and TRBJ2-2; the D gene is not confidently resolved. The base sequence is TGTGTCGCGAAATCCGGGTACACCGGGGAGCTGTTTTTT. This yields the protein CVAKSGYTGELFF.